This TCR beta chain was observed in a study of CD8 T cells in ankylosing spondylitis. Findings of the study overall: It appeared that ankylosing spondylitis blood was characterized by a TCR beta motif of several highly homologous variants. Some of the motif variants had earlier been found in reactive arthritis patients' fluid and blood.

The table lists this clonotype with many counts. Its antigen is not known. The CDR3 length is 16 residues. V was clipped by 5 bases and J by 4 bases; unmatched bases: 12. Via MiXCR, TCRdb re-called the 5' RACE reads, giving one row per CDR3 protein. Here the sample spans roughly 97,000 distinct CDR3 sequences, about 8.3% being singletons. Sequenced input: blood, either unsorted or a sorted T cell fraction (not recorded which). This chain joins TRBV12-3 or TRBV12-4 and TRBJ2-3, with TRBD2 matching 7 bases. The TCR was taken from a male donor with ankylosing spondylitis or in good health (not recorded which). The CDR3 nucleotides are TGTGCCAGCAGTAGGGCTAGACGGACTAGGGCAGATACGCAGTATTTT. Its protein is CASSRARRTRADTQYF.